In this sample, the clone carrying this T cell receptor beta chain turned up a few times. Those who participated ranged in age from about 18 to 89 years and resided in roughly 26 US areas. Categorization into cohorts depended on clinical history that participants reported. The V segment lost 5 bases and the J segment 3 bases; nucleotides outside the gene matches: 6. CDR1 is MGHDK and CDR2 is SYGVNS in the germline V gene. This CDR3 has 15 amino acids. This sample is part of a study of blood T cell repertoires in COVID-19. Per the study methods: Reference gene primer amplification gave nucleated cell count estimates. Profiling relied on immunoSEQ multiplex PCR, and the TCRdb table lists in-frame clones only, not all of them. V, J and clone size are taken as reported in that table, and D and trimming were inferred from the DNA itself. The sample consists of a few hundred thousand clones, approximately 90% of them appearing once.

The TCR sequence derives from a woman aged 40 to 55 with acute COVID-19. The sequenced sample was PBMCs or T cells enriched from blood (not recorded which). The chain couples TRBV25-1 to TRBJ2-3, with 9 bases aligning to TRBD1. The CDR3 protein is CASSTGTGWTDTQYF. In DNA, the CDR3 is TGTGCCAGCAGTACCGGGACAGGGTGGACAGATACGCAGTATTTT.